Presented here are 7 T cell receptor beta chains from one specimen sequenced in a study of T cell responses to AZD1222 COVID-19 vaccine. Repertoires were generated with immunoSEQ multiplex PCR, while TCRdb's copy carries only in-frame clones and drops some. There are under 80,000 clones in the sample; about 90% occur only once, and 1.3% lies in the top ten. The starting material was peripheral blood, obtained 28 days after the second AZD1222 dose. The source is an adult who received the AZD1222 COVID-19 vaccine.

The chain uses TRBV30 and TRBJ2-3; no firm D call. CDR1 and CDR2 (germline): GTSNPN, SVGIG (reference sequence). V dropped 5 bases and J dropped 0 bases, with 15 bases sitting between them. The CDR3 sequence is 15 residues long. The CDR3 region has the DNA TGTGCCTGGGCCCCTAAGAGCTCTAGCACAGATACGCAGTATTTT. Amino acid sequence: CAWAPKSSSTDTQYF.

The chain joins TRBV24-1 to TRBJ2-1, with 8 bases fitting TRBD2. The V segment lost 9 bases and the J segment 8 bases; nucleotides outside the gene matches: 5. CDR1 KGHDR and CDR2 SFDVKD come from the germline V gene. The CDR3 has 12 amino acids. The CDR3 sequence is CATSGRGDEQFF. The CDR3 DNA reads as TGTGCCACCTCTGGGCGGGGGGATGAGCAGTTCTTC.

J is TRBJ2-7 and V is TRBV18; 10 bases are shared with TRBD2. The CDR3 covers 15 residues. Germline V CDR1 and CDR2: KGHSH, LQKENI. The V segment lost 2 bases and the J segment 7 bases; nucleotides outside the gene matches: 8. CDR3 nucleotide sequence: TGTGCCAGCTCACCAAGGCTAGCGGGAGAGGAGGAGCAGTACTTC. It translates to CASSPRLAGEEEQYF.

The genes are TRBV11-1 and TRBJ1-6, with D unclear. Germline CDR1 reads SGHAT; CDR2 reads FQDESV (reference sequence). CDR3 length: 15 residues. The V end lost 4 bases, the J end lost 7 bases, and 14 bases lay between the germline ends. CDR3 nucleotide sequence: TGTGCCAGCAGCTCTAGCCGGGTATCAAATTCACCCCTCCACTTT. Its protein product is CASSSSRVSNSPLHF.

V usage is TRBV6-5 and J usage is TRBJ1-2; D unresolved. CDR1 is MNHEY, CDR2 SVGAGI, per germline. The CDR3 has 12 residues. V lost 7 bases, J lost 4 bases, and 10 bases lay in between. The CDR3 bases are TGTGCCAGCATGCGGGAACTCTATGGCTACACCTTC. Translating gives CASMRELYGYTF.

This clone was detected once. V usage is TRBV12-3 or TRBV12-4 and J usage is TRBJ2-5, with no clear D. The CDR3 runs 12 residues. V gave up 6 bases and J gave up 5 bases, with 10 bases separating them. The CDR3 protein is CASSPVGETQYF. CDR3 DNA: TGTGCCAGCAGCCCAGTCGGGGAGACCCAGTACTTC.

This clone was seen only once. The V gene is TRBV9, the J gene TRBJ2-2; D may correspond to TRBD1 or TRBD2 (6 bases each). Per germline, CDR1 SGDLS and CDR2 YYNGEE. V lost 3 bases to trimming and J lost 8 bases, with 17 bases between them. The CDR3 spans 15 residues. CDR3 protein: CASSAGGTPGGELFF. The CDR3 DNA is TGTGCCAGCAGCGCCGGGGGCACACCCGGGGGGGAGCTGTTTTTT.